The source of this T cell receptor (beta chain) is a study of shared clonotypes between healthy human individuals. This clone was recorded once. The CDR3 is 13 amino acids. Trimming shortened V by 1 base and J by 3 bases, and 5 bases separated the two germline ends. Germline V gene data show CDR1 as SGHDN and CDR2 as FVKESK. Repertoires were generated with immunoSEQ multiplex PCR, while TCRdb's copy carries only in-frame clones and drops some. The data contain about 380,000 clones, about 96% of them singletons. The genes are TRBV14 and TRBJ2-3; no clear D. This TCR derives from a man between 25 and 39 years old in good health. Sample: memory CD8+ T cells sorted from blood. Sample subset: CD45RO+ cells pooled with CCR7-negative TemRA cells. The CDR3 nucleotides read TGTGCCAGCAGCCAAGCTGGAACAGATACGCAGTATTTT. Its translation is CASSQAGTDTQYF.